This T cell receptor (beta chain) is from a study of blood T cell repertoires in COVID-19. Study summary: T cells, B-cell-depleted T cells, or PBMCs provided the cDNA or gDNA that served as material.

Sequencing used immunoSEQ multiplex PCR; TCRdb keeps in-frame clones, though not all of them. The table shows about 120,000 clones, with less than 90% occurring only once. A single count supports this clone. Germline V gene data show CDR1 as SGHVS and CDR2 as FQNEAQ. The V gene lost 3 bases and the J gene lost 4 bases, with 13 bases spanning the gap. CDR3 size: 15 residues. V gene TRBV7-8 combines with J gene TRBJ2-1; D perhaps matches TRBD2 (6 bases). The receptor was derived from a man older than 75 with acute or convalescent COVID-19. The material sequenced was peripheral blood. The CDR3, as DNA: TGTGCCAGCAGCTTGTCGGCGGGGCGATACAATGAGCAGTTCTTC. It specifies CASSLSAGRYNEQFF.